This TCR beta chain was recovered during a study of vaccination effects on CD4 cells after COVID-19. Turning to the study itself: All study participants received two doses of BNT162b2 or mRNA-1273 vaccine.

Antigen-specific CD4+ T cells were first expanded with viral peptide pools by the ViraFEST assay and only then sequenced. With approximately ten days of culture completed, CD4+ T cells were isolated. Having tested negative for nucleocapsid antibodies, the vaccine recipients showed no prior SARS-CoV-2 infection. It was with approximately 10 IU/ml IL-2 and roughly 9.2 ug/ml peptides that 1.5 million to 2.5 million PBMC per well were cultured. Half-medium replacement with IL-2 medium occurred on days 3 and 7. Clones were read by immunoSEQ multiplex PCR, and TCRdb kept only the in-frame ones, dropping some. The repertoire holds 20,000 to 25,000 clones, with roughly 78% as singletons. Of note for this clone: Its target is not known.

There are 13 residues in the CDR3. From germline, CDR1 is MNHEY and CDR2 SVGAGI. V was cut by 5 bases and J by 2 bases, with 9 bases left in between. Study-wide points: Cross-reaction with common cold coronaviruses was seen in only 1 of 255 vaccine-induced clones from healthy vaccinees.

The sequence came from a human donor who received a COVID-19 vaccine. The sequenced sample was CD4+ T cells from PBMCs cultured with HCoV-NL63 spike peptides, obtained before COVID-19 vaccination. The V gene is TRBV6-5, the J gene TRBJ1-2; a weak D match, TRBD1 (5 bases). CDR3 nucleotide sequence: TGTGCCAGCAGTCGGGACGGCAACTATGGCTACACCTTC. It is translated as CASSRDGNYGYTF.